This T cell receptor beta chain was captured in a study of blood T cell repertoires in COVID-19. Clones were read by immunoSEQ multiplex PCR, and TCRdb kept only the in-frame ones, dropping some. The sample yields under 200,000 clones, 80% seen once. This clone has a single count. The CDR3 is 21 amino acids. From germline, CDR1 is SGHRS and CDR2 YFSETQ. The trim removed 2 bases at V and 3 bases at J, leaving 18 bases unmatched. The origin of this receptor is a woman aged 55-69 years who had recovered from COVID-19. The rearrangement joins TRBV5-1 to TRBJ2-5, with 14 bases aligning to TRBD2. Source material: PBMCs or T cells enriched from blood (not recorded which). DNA for the CDR3: TGCGCCAGCAGCTTAGTCCGTTCGGGGACTAGCGGGGGAGAGGGTAAAGAGACCCAGTACTTC. Its translation: CASSLVRSGTSGGEGKETQYF.